The 17 T cell receptor beta chains in this list originate from one sample, sequenced in a study of cytomegalovirus exposure and HLA in healthy donors. Vbeta (60) and Jbeta (13) primers were used in the PCR. Repertoires were generated with immunoSEQ multiplex PCR, while TCRdb's copy carries only in-frame clones and drops some. The sample yields approximately 150,000 clones, over 75% seen once. The material sequenced was PBMCs. These receptors originate from a woman aged 30 to 39 in good health and CMV-seronegative.

The J gene is TRBJ1-1, the V gene TRBV18, with a possible D match to TRBD1 (6 bases). This CDR3 is built from 16 residues. Trimming stripped 5 bases from V and 0 bases from J, with 16 bases between. The germline V gene encodes CDR1 KGHSH and CDR2 LQKENI. CDR3 coding DNA: TGTGCCAGCTCAACTACACAGGGACCTGTGAACACTGAAGCTTTCTTT. It yields the protein CASSTTQGPVNTEAFF.

J is TRBJ2-3 and V is TRBV30, with 7 bases identical to TRBD2. The CDR3 covers 12 residues. J lost 2 bases, V lost 8 bases, and 4 bases had no gene match. Germline V gives CDR1 GTSNPN, CDR2 SVGIG (reference sequence). The CDR3 loop is CAGGGYTDTQYF. DNA of the CDR3: TGTGCCGGGGGGGGTTACACAGATACGCAGTATTTT.

The chain is built from TRBV7-8 and TRBJ2-1; 10 bases are shared with TRBD1. This CDR3 is 17 amino acids long. V dropped 5 bases and J dropped 7; count of bases not matched to a gene: 14. Germline CDR1 and CDR2: SGHVS and FQNEAQ. The CDR3 DNA is TGTGCCAGCAGCCAATTCCCGGGACAGGGGAGAGGGAATGAGCAGTTCTTC. Amino acid sequence: CASSQFPGQGRGNEQFF.

The chain recombines TRBV6-1 with TRBJ1-5; possibly TRBD1 for D (5 bases). The CDR3 is made up of 14 amino acids. CDR1 and CDR2 (germline): MNHNS, SASEGT. V was shortened by 3 bases and J by 4 bases, with 10 bases between the two germline ends. The CDR3 coding sequence is TGTGCCAGCAGTGAGGGGGGACGGAATCAGCCCCAGCATTTT. Amino acid sequence: CASSEGGRNQPQHF.

The V and J genes are TRBV6-5 and TRBJ1-2; D gene unclear. Deletions cut 2 bases from V and 7 bases from J, with 17 bases between. Germline CDR1 MNHEY, CDR2 SVGAGI. The CDR3 extends over 15 amino acids. The CDR3 bases are TGTGCCAGCAGTTACCTCAACGGAGGGTTAAGTGGCTACACCTTC. This translates into CASSYLNGGLSGYTF.

V is TRBV11-2 and J is TRBJ1-1; D is perhaps TRBD1 (6 bases). Germline-derived CDR1 and CDR2 are SGHAT and FQNNGV. V was shortened by 2 bases and J by 1 base, with 8 bases between the two germline ends. This CDR3 has 14 amino acids. The CDR3 DNA reads TGTGCCAGCAGCTTATCGGGACAGAACACTGAAGCTTTCTTT. As protein: CASSLSGQNTEAFF.

The V call is TRBV7-8, the J call TRBJ1-2; D is undetermined. The CDR3 loop spans 12 amino acids. CDR1 is SGHVS, CDR2 FQNEAQ, per germline. V was cut by 3 bases and J by 8 bases, with 10 bases left in between. CDR3 nucleotide sequence: TGTGCCAGCAGCTTGGGCACCTTAGGCTACACCTTC. This sequence encodes CASSLGTLGYTF. Full variable domain (missing parts from reference TRBV7-8 and TRBJ1-2): GAGVSQSPRYKVAKRGQDVALRCDPISGHVSLFWYQQALGQGPEFLTYFQNEAQLDKSGLPSDRFFAERPEGSVSTLKIQRTQQEDSAVYLCASSLGTLGYTFGSGTRLTVV.

J is TRBJ2-7 and V is TRBV27, with a possible D match to TRBD2 (5 bases). This CDR3 region has 16 residues. The V gene lost 6 bases and the J gene lost 5 bases, with 23 bases spanning the gap. The germline gives CDR1 MNHEY, CDR2 SMNVEV (reference sequence). For the CDR3, the DNA is TGTGCCAGCAGCCCGAGACAACGACTTTCCGGGGACGAGCAGTACTTC. This encodes CASSPRQRLSGDEQYF.

The chain uses TRBV13 and TRBJ2-7, with a tentative D call TRBD1 (6 bases). This CDR3 region has 16 residues. The V gene lost 4 bases and the J gene lost 2 bases, with 18 bases spanning the gap. CDR1 is PRHDT, CDR2 FYEKMQ, per germline (reference sequence). As DNA, the CDR3 is TGTGCCAGCAGCTCCCTAGGGGACACGGGTGCCTACGAGCAGTACTTC. It codes for CASSSLGDTGAYEQYF.

CDR3 protein: CASSYRDGELFF. Written as DNA, the CDR3 is TGTGCCAGCAGCTACAGGGACGGGGAGCTGTTTTTT. The chain combines TRBV11-3 with TRBJ2-2; tentatively, D is TRBD1 (6 bases). V lost 4 bases, J lost 7 bases, and 7 bases lay in between. CDR3 length: 12 residues. Germline-derived CDR1 and CDR2 are SGHNT and YENEEA.

This clone was observed a few times. This rearrangement joins TRBV9 to TRBJ2-7; D might be TRBD1 (5 bases). The germline gives CDR1 SGDLS, CDR2 YYNGEE. V lost 0 bases and J 5 bases, leaving 15 bases between the germline ends. The CDR3 spans 15 residues. The CDR3 DNA reads TGTGCCAGCAGCGTAGAAGGGGCCCCGTTGAACGAGCAGTACTTC. Translated, it gives CASSVEGAPLNEQYF.

The chain carries TRBV5-8 and TRBJ2-4; D remains unclear. Germline assignment: CDR1 SGHTS and CDR2 YDEGEE. The CDR3 totals 15 residues. V was pared by 0 bases and J by 0 bases, with 7 bases between. CDR3 protein: CASSLEQLAKNIQYF. CDR3 nucleotides: TGTGCCAGCAGCTTGGAACAGCTAGCCAAAAACATTCAGTACTTC.

This chain uses TRBV9 with TRBJ1-4, with a tentative D call TRBD1 (5 bases). Germline V gene lookup returns CDR1 SGDLS and CDR2 YYNGEE. Trimming took 4 bases from V and 4 from J, leaving 14 bases between them. The CDR3 is 15 residues long. The CDR3 reads CASSTRGTVNEKLFF. CDR3 sequence (DNA): TGTGCCAGCAGCACCCGGGGGACCGTTAATGAAAAACTGTTTTTT.

This rearrangement joins TRBV9 to TRBJ2-7, with 10 bases matching TRBD1. The CDR3 is made up of 13 amino acids. Germline-derived CDR1 and CDR2 are SGDLS and YYNGEE. CDR3 sequence (DNA): TGTGCGTCCGGGACAGGGGTTTCCTACGAGCAGTACTTC. It codes for CASGTGVSYEQYF. The full variable domain, completed using reference TRBV9 and TRBJ2-7, is DSGVTQTPKHLITATGQRVTLRCSPRSGDLSVYWYQQSLDQGLQFLIQYYNGEERAKGNILERFSAQQFPDLHSELNLSSLELGDSALYFCASGTGVSYEQYFGPGTRLTVT.

V gene TRBV27 combines with J gene TRBJ1-4; 7 bases match TRBD1. J gave up 0 bases and V 0 bases, and 1 base lay outside the gene matches. This CDR3 region has 16 residues. Germline values: CDR1 MNHEY, CDR2 SMNVEV (reference sequence). The CDR3 DNA is TGTGCCAGCAGTTTATCCACAGGGGCAACTAATGAAAAACTGTTTTTT. This sequence encodes CASSLSTGATNEKLFF.

V usage is TRBV6-1 and J usage is TRBJ2-7; 10 nucleotides agree with TRBD2. J was trimmed by 3 bases and V by 6 bases; bases with no gene match: 8. The CDR3 is 15 amino acids. Germline CDR1 and CDR2: MNHNS and SASEGT. CDR3 sequence (DNA): TGTGCCAGCAGCTCCCTAGCGGGGGACGTCTACGAGCAGTACTTC. Translating it yields CASSSLAGDVYEQYF.

CDR3 nucleotides: TGTGCCTGGGCCACAGGGGGGGACTATGGCTACACCTTC. It encodes CAWATGGDYGYTF. This rearrangement joins TRBV30 to TRBJ1-2; 8 nucleotides agree with TRBD1. Losses at the gene ends were 5 bases for V and 3 bases for J; bases not matched to a gene: 5. Per the germline V gene, CDR1 is GTSNPN and CDR2 is SVGIG (reference sequence). This CDR3 region has 13 residues.